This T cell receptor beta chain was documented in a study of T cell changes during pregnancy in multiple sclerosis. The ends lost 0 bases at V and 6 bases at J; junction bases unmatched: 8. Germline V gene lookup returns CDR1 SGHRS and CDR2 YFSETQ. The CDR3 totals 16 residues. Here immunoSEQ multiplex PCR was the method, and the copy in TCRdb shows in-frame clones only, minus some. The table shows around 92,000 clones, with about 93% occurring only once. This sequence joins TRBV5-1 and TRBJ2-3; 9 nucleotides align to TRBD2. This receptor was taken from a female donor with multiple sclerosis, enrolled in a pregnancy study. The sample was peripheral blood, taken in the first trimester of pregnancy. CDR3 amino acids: CASSLGPSGAGDTQYF. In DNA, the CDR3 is TGCGCCAGCAGCTTGGGGCCTAGCGGGGCGGGGGATACGCAGTATTTT.